The next 22 T cell receptor beta chains were all read from a single sample in a study of blood T cells in healthy people across ages. Next came a second PCR, run for about 7 to 12 cycles, which used a sample-barcoded 5' primer along with a J-beta primer mix. TCRdb reprocessed the 5' RACE reads via MiXCR and lists one record per CDR3 protein. The sample consists of some 800,000 distinct CDR3 sequences, approximately 44% of them appearing once. The sequenced material came from blood. The receptors derive from a man in his 60s in good health.

The CDR3 sequence: CASSWGGKYNEQFF. For the CDR3, the DNA is TGTGCCAGCAGCTGGGGGGGGAAGTACAATGAGCAGTTCTTC. The chain couples TRBV7-2 to TRBJ2-1, with 7 bases identical to TRBD2. This CDR3 comprises 14 residues. CDR1 SGHTA and CDR2 FQGNSA come from the germline V gene. J lost 4 bases, V lost 4 bases, and 4 bases had no gene match.

This chain uses TRBV30 with TRBJ1-2; D remains ambiguous. Trimming cost V 2 bases and J 13 bases, with 17 bases left between them. CDR1 GTSNPN and CDR2 SVGIG come from the germline V gene (reference sequence). The CDR3 spans 12 residues. CDR3 protein: CAWSKSTPASTF. The CDR3 DNA reads as TGTGCCTGGAGTAAATCGACACCAGCAAGCACCTTC.

In its sample, this clonotype was seen a few times. The V call is TRBV7-2, the J call TRBJ1-5; 8 nucleotides agree with TRBD1. CDR1 and CDR2 (germline): SGHTA, FQGNSA. The trim removed 1 base at V and 6 bases at J, leaving 8 bases unmatched. The CDR3 consists of 16 residues. The chain's CDR3 is CASSLGTTGGGQPQHF. The CDR3 region has the DNA TGTGCCAGCAGCTTAGGCACAACAGGGGGTGGTCAGCCCCAGCATTTT.

This clonotype has only a few counts. The J gene is TRBJ2-1, the V gene TRBV7-3; 10 positions match TRBD2. This CDR3 has 16 amino acids. Germline assignment: CDR1 SGHTA and CDR2 FQGTGA. Trimming took 2 bases from V and 5 from J; bases not matched to a gene: 6. CDR3 sequence (DNA): TGTGCCAGCAGCTTAGGGCCAGCGGGGGGGGACAATGAGCAGTTCTTC. Amino acid sequence: CASSLGPAGGDNEQFF. Together with reference TRBV7-3 and TRBJ2-1, the CDR3 gives the full variable domain: GAGVSQTPSNKVTEKGKYVELRCDPISGHTALYWYRQSLGQGPEFLIYFQGTGAADDSGLPNDRFFAVRPEGSVSTLKIQRTERGDSAVYLCASSLGPAGGDNEQFFGPGTRLTVL.

The chain is built from TRBV7-8 and TRBJ2-3; the match to TRBD1 covers 7 bases. CDR3 size: 15 residues. Germline-derived CDR1 and CDR2 are SGHVS and FQNEAQ. V shed 2 bases, J shed 6 bases, and the junction held 8 bases outside the gene matches. The CDR3, as DNA: TGTGCCAGCAGCTTATTTCGACAGGGCATGGATACGCAGTATTTT. It specifies CASSLFRQGMDTQYF.

The rearrangement joins TRBV12-3 or TRBV12-4 to TRBJ1-1, with D perhaps matching TRBD1 (6 bases). This CDR3 spans 13 amino acids. Deletions cut 7 bases from V and 5 bases from J, with 14 bases between. The CDR3 spells CASTQGKWTEAFF. The CDR3 DNA follows: TGTGCCAGCACCCAGGGGAAGTGGACTGAAGCTTTCTTT.

This clonotype was recorded only once. The chain employs TRBV6-2 or TRBV6-3 and TRBJ2-1; no definite D call. The V gene lost 7 bases and the J gene lost 1 base, with 11 bases spanning the gap. The CDR3 runs to 14 residues. Germline CDR1 and CDR2: MNHEY and SVGEGT. CDR3 loop: CASMNRASYNEQFF. The DNA of the CDR3 is TGTGCCAGCATGAACCGCGCATCCTACAATGAGCAGTTCTTC.

Here the CDR3 DNA reads TGTGCCAGCAGTCAGGCTCGGGGGCACTACGAGCAGTACTTC. This gives the protein CASSQARGHYEQYF. This chain links TRBV28 with TRBJ2-7; D is perhaps TRBD1 or TRBD2 (6 bases each). The CDR3 is 14 amino acids. Trimming took 5 bases from V and 3 from J, leaving 14 bases between them. Germline assignment: CDR1 MDHEN and CDR2 SYDVKM.

This clonotype came up a few times. This CDR3 is CASSSRGGVEQFF. DNA of the CDR3: TGTGCCAGCAGCTCAAGGGGGGGGGTTGAGCAGTTCTTC. The chain employs TRBV7-2 and TRBJ2-1; D possibly corresponds to TRBD2 (7 bases). Germline CDR1 reads SGHTA; CDR2 reads FQGNSA. Trimming stripped 4 bases from V and 9 bases from J, with 13 bases between. The CDR3 totals 13 residues.

This clonotype was observed a few times. The genes are TRBV12-3 or TRBV12-4 and TRBJ2-5; D ambiguous. The CDR3 covers 14 residues. The V end lost 3 bases, the J end lost 2 bases, and 10 bases lay between the germline ends. The CDR3 spells CASSFSLRQETQYF. CDR3 DNA sequence: TGTGCCAGCAGTTTTTCCTTACGGCAAGAGACCCAGTACTTC.

This chain links TRBV4-2 with TRBJ2-3; TRBD1 agrees at 9 bases. Germline-derived CDR1 and CDR2 are LGHNA and YNFKEQ. V gave up 3 bases and J gave up 6 bases; unmatched junction bases: 10. CDR3 length: 16 residues. The DNA for the CDR3 is TGTGCCAGCAGCCAGGCCCCTGACAGGGGGTGGGATACGCAGTATTTT. Translating it yields CASSQAPDRGWDTQYF.

Only a few counts were recorded for this clonotype. This rearrangement joins TRBV12-3 or TRBV12-4 to TRBJ1-2; D remains ambiguous. Trimming cost V 2 bases and J 8 bases, with 12 bases left between them. The CDR3 is 13 residues long. The CDR3 sequence: CASSLIKGGGYTF. The CDR3, as DNA: TGTGCCAGCAGTTTAATAAAAGGTGGCGGCTACACCTTC.

The sample holds a few counts of this clonotype. V usage is TRBV28 and J usage is TRBJ2-1; possibly TRBD1 for D (6 bases). This CDR3 contains 13 residues. The V gene lost 7 bases and the J gene lost 6 bases, with 13 bases spanning the gap. CDR1 is MDHEN and CDR2 is SYDVKM in the germline V gene. The CDR3 is CASIQQGTNEQFF. The CDR3, as DNA: TGTGCCAGCATCCAACAGGGTACCAATGAGCAGTTCTTC.

This clonotype was seen only once. The rearrangement joins TRBV5-6 to TRBJ2-5, with 11 bases that match TRBD1. This CDR3 is 17 amino acids long. The germline CDR1 and CDR2 sequences are SGHDT and YYEEEE. V gave up 4 bases and J gave up 5 bases; unmatched junction bases: 13. CDR3 in DNA: TGTGCCAGCAGCCTAAAAAAGGACAGGGGGCGCATCGAGACCCAGTACTTC. As protein: CASSLKKDRGRIETQYF.

This chain connects TRBV6-2 or TRBV6-3 to TRBJ2-5, with D perhaps matching TRBD2 (6 bases). The CDR3 runs to 15 residues. The germline V and J ends were trimmed by 10 bases and 11 bases, with 29 bases remaining between them. Germline V gives CDR1 MNHEY, CDR2 SVGEGT. This CDR3 is CAIQSGPGRTGEQYF. CDR3 coding DNA: TGTGCCATCCAATCGGGCCCCGGTCGTACGGGGGAGCAGTACTTC.

CDR3 nucleotides: TGTGCCAGCAGTTCACAAGCCCGGGACAGGGGCTTCTCCGCCCCCACCTTC. As protein: CASSSQARDRGFSAPTF. The rearrangement uses TRBV28 and TRBJ1-2; 10 nucleotides match TRBD1. Unmatched junction bases numbered 21, after V lost 4 bases and J lost 13 bases. Germline CDR1 reads MDHEN; CDR2 reads SYDVKM. The CDR3 has 17 amino acids.

The V and J genes are TRBV12-3 or TRBV12-4 and TRBJ2-7; weak D call: TRBD1 (5 bases). The CDR3 contains 14 residues. With 1 base removed from V and 7 bases from J, the gap between germline ends came to 14 bases. The CDR3 DNA reads TGTGCCAGCAGTTTAGTCAATGGGGCCGGGGAGCAGTACTTC. Translation: CASSLVNGAGEQYF.

The chain couples TRBV20-1 to TRBJ1-5, with 9 bases matching TRBD1. The J segment lost 4 bases and the V segment lost 2 bases, leaving 9 bases of the junction unmatched. Germline loops: CDR1 DFQATT, CDR2 SNEGSKA (reference sequence). This CDR3 region has 16 residues. CDR3 protein: CSARPSDRGGNQPQHF. The CDR3, as DNA: TGCAGTGCTAGACCGTCGGACAGGGGAGGAAATCAGCCCCAGCATTTT.

This clonotype was recorded at least ten times. This chain connects TRBV18 to TRBJ2-1; maybe TRBD2 (5 bases). V was clipped by 3 bases and J by 6 bases, with 12 bases between them. This CDR3 has 14 amino acids. CDR1 and CDR2 from the germline V gene are KGHSH and LQKENI. CDR3 coding DNA: TGTGCCAGCTCACCTCCAGCGAGGGCCAATGAGCAGTTCTTC. Translation gives CASSPPARANEQFF.

The V and J genes are TRBV7-2 and TRBJ2-4, with D possibly being TRBD1 (5 bases). The J call is in doubt because the DNA end fits TRBJ2-5 better. CDR1 and CDR2 from the germline V gene are SGHTA and FQGNSA. CDR3 length: 14 residues. The CDR3 DNA sequence: TGTGCCAGCAGCACCTCTGGTCCAGGGGAGACCCAGTACTTC. It is translated as CASSTSGPGETQYF.

The chain joins TRBV2 to TRBJ1-6, with 8 bases identical to TRBD1. J was trimmed by 7 bases and V by 1 base; bases with no gene match: 3. This CDR3 contains 15 residues. In germline, CDR1 is SNHLY, CDR2 FYNNEI. Written as DNA, the CDR3 is TGTGCCAGCAGTGAAGGAAGGACAGGGAATTCACCCCTCCACTTT. Translated: CASSEGRTGNSPLHF.

This clonotype was seen a handful of times. This chain links TRBV9 with TRBJ2-2; D not resolved. The V and J ends lost 0 bases and 4 bases respectively, with 7 bases between them. This CDR3 spans 14 amino acids. The V gene's germline CDR1 is SGDLS and CDR2 YYNGEE. The CDR3 here is CASSVESSTGELFF. CDR3 coding DNA: TGTGCCAGCAGCGTAGAAAGCAGCACCGGGGAGCTGTTTTTT.